This T cell receptor (beta chain) appears in the sequencing data of a study of a mutant IDH1 vaccine in newly diagnosed glioma. The time point is: week 35, safety follow-up. One vaccine dose held 300 ug of mutant IDH1 20-mer peptide and came with topical imiquimod. This clone has just one count. Its cognate antigen is unknown. Measured with immunoSEQ multiplex PCR; TCRdb has only the in-frame clones, and not every one. The table lists roughly 40,000 clones, approximately 80% of them singletons, with roughly 5.6% in the top ten. Germline V CDR1 and CDR2: SQVTM, ANQGSEA. The CDR3 extends over 14 amino acids. Germline trimming cut 5 bases from V and 3 bases from J; bases unmatched to any gene: 10.

The material sequenced was PBMCs, taken from a glioma patient whose treatment included an IDH1 peptide vaccine. The V gene is TRBV29-1, the J gene TRBJ2-7; 7 bases line up with TRBD1. This clonotype was obtained from a woman aged 50 to 60 with glioma. The CDR3 protein is CSVNVLGQSYEQYF. CDR3 DNA sequence: TGCAGCGTTAACGTATTGGGACAGAGCTACGAGCAGTACTTC.